This T cell receptor beta chain stems from a study of identical twins. Findings and limits, study-wide: The analysis was cross-sectional rather than longitudinal within donors. Less excess twin sharing appeared in beta out-of-frame sequences.

One entry per CDR3 protein, called by TCRdb with MiXCR from the 5' RACE reads. The data contain 550,000 to 800,000 distinct CDR3 sequences, 7% to 7.5% of them singletons. Concerning this clonotype: Antigen: not known.

Trimming cost V 2 bases and J 7 bases, with 15 bases left between them. The CDR3 spans 15 residues. This sample was also put to use in a study of yellow fever vaccine responses in identical twins.

The receptor was derived from a woman between 18 and 29 years old in good health. The sequenced sample consisted of PBMCs. The chain carries TRBV12-3 or TRBV12-4 and TRBJ2-1; D could derive from TRBD1 or TRBD2 (5 bases each). CDR3 sequence (DNA): TGTGCCAGCAGTTTACGGGACGGACCTTTGAATGAGCAGTTCTTC. Protein product: CASSLRDGPLNEQFF.